What follows are 10 T cell receptor beta chains derived from one specimen sequenced in a study of blood T cell repertoires in COVID-19. The method was immunoSEQ multiplex PCR; TCRdb's version includes in-frame clones alone and lacks a portion of them. The repertoire includes about 33,000 clones, more than 80% of them detected once, and roughly 7.7% sits in the top ten. The sequenced material came from peripheral blood. These receptors all stem from a human donor in a cohort sampled during active COVID-19.

This rearrangement joins TRBV10-3 to TRBJ2-7; TRBD1 aligns across 9 bases. After removal of 0 bases from V and 5 bases from J, the junction contained 8 bases not matched to a gene. The CDR3 is 16 amino acids. Germline CDR1 and CDR2: ENHRY and SYGVKD. CDR3 loop: CAISESTGGSEDEQYF. Here the CDR3 DNA reads TGTGCCATCAGTGAGTCGACAGGGGGGTCGGAGGACGAGCAGTACTTC.

The chain links TRBV19 to TRBJ1-4, with 7 bases fitting TRBD1. This CDR3 is 15 amino acids long. V dropped 6 bases and J dropped 6; count of bases not matched to a gene: 10. Germline V gene data show CDR1 as LNHDA and CDR2 as SQIVND (reference sequence). The CDR3 here is CASSRQGTRDEKLFF. CDR3 coding DNA: TGTGCCAGTAGCCGACAGGGTACAAGGGATGAAAAACTGTTTTTT.

The chain is built from TRBV27 and TRBJ2-7; 12 nucleotides align to TRBD2. Germline-derived CDR1 and CDR2 are MNHEY and SMNVEV (reference sequence). The V gene end was trimmed by 1 base and the J gene end by 4 bases; junction bases not matched to a gene: 2. CDR3 length: 15 amino acids. CDR3 in DNA: TGTGCCAGCAGTTTATGGGGACTAGCGGGTTACGAGCAGTACTTC. Amino acid sequence: CASSLWGLAGYEQYF.

This chain links TRBV29-1 with TRBJ2-1; 11 bases line up with TRBD2. V gave up 5 bases and J gave up 8 bases; unmatched junction bases: 5. The CDR3 runs to 13 residues. Germline V lookup: CDR1 SQVTM, CDR2 ANQGSEA. The CDR3 loop reads CSVRSGRAHEQFF. The DNA for the CDR3 is TGCAGCGTTCGTAGCGGGAGGGCCCATGAGCAGTTCTTC.

V and J are TRBV2 and TRBJ2-5, with TRBD1 identical over 11 bases. The CDR3 loop spans 16 amino acids. V lost 6 bases and J lost 4; bases outside the gene matches: 10. Germline V gene sequence: CDR1 SNHLY, CDR2 FYNNEI. This CDR3 reads CASRGWTGGVAETQYF. CDR3 nucleotide sequence: TGTGCCAGCAGGGGATGGACAGGGGGCGTCGCAGAGACCCAGTACTTC.

The table lists this clone with a few counts. The genes are TRBV7-9 and TRBJ2-7; 10 nucleotides line up with TRBD2. The germline V gene has CDR1 SEHNR and CDR2 FQNEAQ (reference sequence). The CDR3 has 15 residues. After removal of 5 bases from V and 5 bases from J, the junction contained 9 bases not matched to a gene. The CDR3, as DNA: TGTGCCAGCAGCCCCGTAGGACTAGCGGTACACGAGCAGTACTTC. As protein: CASSPVGLAVHEQYF. The full variable domain, with the rest looked up from reference TRBV7-9 and TRBJ2-7, is DTGVSQNPRHKITKRGQNVTFRCDPISEHNRLYWYRQTLGQGPEFLTYFQNEAQLEKSRLLSDRFSAERPKGSFSTLEIQRTEQGDSAMYLCASSPVGLAVHEQYFGPGTRLTVT.

The chain recombines TRBV7-2 with TRBJ1-2; D is uncertain. Germline-derived CDR1 and CDR2 are SGHTA and FQGNSA. The CDR3 is 15 residues long. V lost 5 bases and J lost 8, with 21 bases in between. DNA of the CDR3: TGTGCCAGCAGCAATGACGGAGGAGCATTAAGGGGCTACACCTTC. Translation: CASSNDGGALRGYTF. Looking up the rest from reference TRBV7-2 and TRBJ1-2 gives the full variable domain: GAGVSQSPSNKVTEKGKDVELRCDPISGHTALYWYRQSLGQGLEFLIYFQGNSAPDKSGLPSDRFSAERTGGSVSTLTIQRTQQEDSAVYLCASSNDGGALRGYTFGSGTRLTVV.

The chain carries TRBV6-5 and TRBJ2-7; no clear D. Germline CDR1 is MNHEY and CDR2 is SVGAGI. The CDR3 has 15 amino acids. Trimming stripped 0 bases from V and 5 bases from J, with 14 bases between. The CDR3 DNA follows: TGTGCCAGCAGTTACTCCCCGTCCCCAGGCCACGAGCAGTACTTC. Its protein product is CASSYSPSPGHEQYF.

The chain uses TRBV5-1 and TRBJ2-1; TRBD1 might be the D (5 bases). The CDR3 totals 15 residues. Germline V gives CDR1 SGHRS, CDR2 YFSETQ. V gave up 1 base and J gave up 8 bases, with 16 bases separating them. CDR3: CASSLSTTQGDEQFF. In nucleotides, the CDR3 is TGCGCCAGCAGCTTGAGTACTACCCAGGGTGATGAGCAGTTCTTC.

The rearrangement joins TRBV19 to TRBJ2-7; D possibly corresponds to TRBD1 (6 bases). V was trimmed by 5 bases and J by 3 bases, leaving 11 bases between them. The CDR3 sequence is 13 residues long. Germline CDR1 and CDR2: LNHDA and SQIVND (reference sequence). CDR3 protein: CASSGTQGYEQYF. CDR3 in DNA: TGTGCCAGTAGTGGAACACAGGGCTACGAGCAGTACTTC. Supplemented by reference TRBV19 and TRBJ2-7, the full variable domain reads DGGITQSPKYLFRKEGQNVTLSCEQNLNHDAMYWYRQDPGQGLRLIYYSQIVNDFQKGDIAEGYSVSREKKESFPLTVTSAQKNPTAFYLCASSGTQGYEQYFGPGTRLTVT.